This T cell receptor (beta chain) was sequenced for a study of T cells after yellow fever vaccination. General study findings and limits: In post-booster samples, most primary-vaccination clones reappeared (just under 98% CD4, 88% CD8).

Per germline, CDR1 KGHSH and CDR2 LQKENI. V shed 2 bases and J shed 4 bases, with 9 bases lying between them. The CDR3 sequence is 13 residues long. A word on this clonotype: What it binds is not known.

One entry per CDR3 protein results from TCRdb running MiXCR on the 5' RACE reads. The data contain a few hundred thousand distinct CDR3 sequences, 7.5% to 9% of them singletons. The receptor's source is a man between 18 and 35 years old who received the YFV17D yellow fever vaccine. The chain links TRBV18 to TRBJ2-7; D is unresolved. The sequencing used PBMCs, collected on the day of the first yellow fever vaccination. The CDR3 loop is CASSPAANYEQYF. CDR3 DNA sequence: TGTGCCAGCTCACCAGCAGCGAATTACGAGCAGTACTTC.